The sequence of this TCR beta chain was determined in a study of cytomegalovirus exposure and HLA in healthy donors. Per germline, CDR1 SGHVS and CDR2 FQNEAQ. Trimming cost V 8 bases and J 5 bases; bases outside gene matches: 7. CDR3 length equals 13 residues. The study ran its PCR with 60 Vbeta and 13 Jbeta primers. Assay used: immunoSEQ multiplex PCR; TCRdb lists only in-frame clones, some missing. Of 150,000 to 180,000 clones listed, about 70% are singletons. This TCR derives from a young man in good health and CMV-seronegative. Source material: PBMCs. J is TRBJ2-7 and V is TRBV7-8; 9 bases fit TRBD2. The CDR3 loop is CASQGSGGHEQYF. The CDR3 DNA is TGTGCCAGCCAAGGTAGCGGGGGCCACGAGCAGTACTTC.